Shown below are 7 T cell receptor beta chains from a single sample sequenced in a study of cytomegalovirus exposure and HLA in healthy donors. Produced via immunoSEQ multiplex PCR; TCRdb's table is partial and in-frame only. The data show 130,000 to 150,000 clones, roughly 89% seen once. What was sequenced was PBMCs. The receptors were gathered from a woman aged 18-29 years in good health and CMV-seropositive.

The chain joins TRBV5-1 to TRBJ1-2; possibly TRBD1 for D (6 bases). V lost 0 bases, J lost 8 bases, and 11 bases lay in between. Per the germline V gene, CDR1 is SGHRS and CDR2 is YFSETQ. CDR3 size: 13 residues. CDR3 nucleotides: TGCGCCAGCAGCTTGGGAACAGGGAACGGCTACACCTTC. It encodes CASSLGTGNGYTF.

The CDR3 DNA reads as TGTGCCAGCAGTCAGGATCCCACTGAAGCTTTCTTT. Translated: CASSQDPTEAFF. V usage is TRBV28 and J usage is TRBJ1-1; D call uncertain. Trimming removed 5 bases at V and 4 bases at J, with 8 bases between. Germline CDR1 and CDR2: MDHEN and SYDVKM. CDR3 length: 12 amino acids.

The chain links TRBV7-6 to TRBJ1-1; D uncertain. Trimming took off 2 bases at V and 1 base at J, with 5 bases between the two ends. This CDR3 has 13 residues. Germline V gene data show CDR1 as SGHVS and CDR2 as FNYEAQ. The CDR3 region has the DNA TGTGCCAGCAGCTTACAGGAGAACACTGAAGCTTTCTTT. It yields the protein CASSLQENTEAFF.

This clone was picked up one time. V is TRBV7-8 and J is TRBJ1-5; TRBD1 aligns across 7 bases. Unmatched junction bases numbered 6, after V lost 4 bases and J lost 0 bases. The CDR3 length is 16 residues. Per the germline V gene, CDR1 is SGHVS and CDR2 is FQNEAQ. For the CDR3, the DNA is TGTGCCAGCAGCTCGAGGGGGACAGTTAGCAATCAGCCCCAGCATTTT. As protein: CASSSRGTVSNQPQHF.

This clone is a singleton in its sample. The rearrangement links TRBV29-1 to TRBJ2-2; D possibly corresponds to TRBD1 (6 bases). The CDR3 loop spans 12 amino acids. Germline V gene sequence: CDR1 SQVTM, CDR2 ANQGSEA. Trimming cost V 7 bases and J 1 base, with 7 bases left between them. CDR3 amino acids: CSGGQNTGELFF. Written as DNA, the CDR3 is TGCAGCGGGGGACAGAACACCGGGGAGCTGTTTTTT.

The chain carries TRBV7-6 and TRBJ2-1; TRBD1 matches at 9 bases. The CDR3 has 15 amino acids. Trimming took 1 base from V and 9 from J; bases not matched to a gene: 7. CDR1 and CDR2 from the germline V gene are SGHVS and FNYEAQ. This CDR3 is CASSLGQGVLSEQFF. In DNA, the CDR3 is TGTGCCAGCAGCTTAGGACAGGGGGTTCTCAGTGAGCAGTTCTTC.

This clone appeared once. This sequence joins TRBV2 and TRBJ2-7; no clear D gene. The CDR3 contains 11 residues. V lost 5 bases to trimming and J lost 6 bases, with 8 bases between them. Per the germline V gene, CDR1 is SNHLY and CDR2 is FYNNEI. CDR3: CASSREAEQYF. DNA of the CDR3: TGTGCCAGCAGTCGAGAGGCCGAGCAGTACTTC.